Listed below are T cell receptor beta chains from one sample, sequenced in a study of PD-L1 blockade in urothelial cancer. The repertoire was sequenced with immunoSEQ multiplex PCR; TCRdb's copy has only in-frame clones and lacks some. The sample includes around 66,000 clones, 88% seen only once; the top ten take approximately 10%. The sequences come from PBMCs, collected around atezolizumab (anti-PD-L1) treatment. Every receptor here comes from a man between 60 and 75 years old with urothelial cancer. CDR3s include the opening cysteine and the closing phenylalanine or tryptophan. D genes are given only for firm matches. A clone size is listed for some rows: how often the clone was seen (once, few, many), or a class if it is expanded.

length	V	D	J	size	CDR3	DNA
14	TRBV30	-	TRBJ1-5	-	CAWSVKGGEQPQHF	TGTGCCTGGAGTGTAAAGGGAGGGGAGCAGCCCCAGCATTTT
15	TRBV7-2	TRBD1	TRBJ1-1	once	CASSPGTGFGTEAFF	TGTGCCAGCAGCCCCGGGACAGGGTTTGGGACTGAAGCTTTCTTT
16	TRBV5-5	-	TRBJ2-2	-	CASSLDWTTNTGELFF	TGTGCCAGCAGCTTGGATTGGACTACCAACACCGGGGAGCTGTTTTTT
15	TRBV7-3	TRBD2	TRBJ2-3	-	CASSSVAGNTDTQYF	TGTGCCAGCAGCTCAGTAGCGGGAAACACAGATACGCAGTATTTT
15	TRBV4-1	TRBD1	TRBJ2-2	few	CASSLRDRMTGELFF	TGCGCCAGCAGCCTCCGGGACAGGATGACCGGGGAGCTGTTTTTT
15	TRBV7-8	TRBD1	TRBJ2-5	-	CASSPGSGTGQTQYF	TGTGCCAGCAGCCCAGGGAGTGGGACAGGCCAAACCCAGTACTTC
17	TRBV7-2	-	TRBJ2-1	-	CASSLGRVSGQNNEQFF	TGTGCCAGCAGCTTAGGTAGGGTCTCGGGACAAAACAATGAGCAGTTCTTC
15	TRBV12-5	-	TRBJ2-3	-	CASAPQAGSTDTQYF	TGTGCTAGTGCTCCCCAGGCAGGGAGCACAGATACGCAGTATTTT
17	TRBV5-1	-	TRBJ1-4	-	CASSPSGGLGGDEKLFF	TGCGCCAGCAGCCCCTCGGGAGGGTTGGGGGGTGATGAAAAACTGTTTTTT
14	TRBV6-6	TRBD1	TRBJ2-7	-	CASRIRDSTYEQYF	TGTGCCAGCAGAATCCGGGACAGTACCTACGAGCAGTACTTC
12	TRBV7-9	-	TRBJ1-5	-	CASSWDIQPQHF	TGTGCCAGCAGCTGGGACATCCAGCCCCAGCATTTT
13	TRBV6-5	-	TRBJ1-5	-	CASREQFNQPQHF	TGTGCCAGCAGGGAGCAGTTCAATCAGCCCCAGCATTTT
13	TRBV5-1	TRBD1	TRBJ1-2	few	CASSEPGQRRYTF	TGCGCCAGCAGCGAGCCGGGACAGCGGCGCTACACCTTC
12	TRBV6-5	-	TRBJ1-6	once	CASSYNNSPLHF	TGTGCCAGCAGTTATAATAATTCACCCCTCCACTTT
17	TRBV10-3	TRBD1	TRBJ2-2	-	CAISEIEDRGSTGELFF	TGTGCCATCAGTGAGATAGAGGACAGGGGGAGCACCGGGGAGCTGTTTTTT
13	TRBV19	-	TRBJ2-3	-	CASSILGADTQYF	TGTGCCAGTAGTATTTTAGGAGCAGATACGCAGTATTTT
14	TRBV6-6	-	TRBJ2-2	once	CASHRSGMLGELFF	TGTGCCAGCCACCGCTCAGGGATGTTGGGGGAGCTGTTTTTT
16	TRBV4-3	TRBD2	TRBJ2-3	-	CASSRKLAGLADTQYF	TGCGCCAGCAGCCGCAAACTAGCGGGATTGGCAGATACGCAGTATTTT
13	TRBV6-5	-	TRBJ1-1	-	CASRNRVNTEAFF	TGTGCCAGCAGGAACAGGGTGAACACTGAAGCTTTCTTT
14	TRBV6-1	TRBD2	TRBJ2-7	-	CASSPSGGGYEQYF	TGTGCCAGCTCCCCTAGCGGCGGAGGTTACGAGCAGTACTTC
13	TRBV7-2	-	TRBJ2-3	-	CASSKPEVHTQYF	TGTGCCAGCAGCAAACCCGAGGTCCATACGCAGTATTTT
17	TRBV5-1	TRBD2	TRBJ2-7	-	CASSWTTSGGPDYEQYF	TGCGCCAGCAGCTGGACGACTAGCGGGGGGCCGGACTACGAGCAGTACTTC
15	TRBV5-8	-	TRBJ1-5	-	CASSLEGGTDQPQHF	TGTGCCAGCAGCCTGGAAGGTGGGACTGATCAGCCCCAGCATTTT
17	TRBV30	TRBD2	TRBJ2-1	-	CAWSVGLAGVLVNEQFF	TGTGCCTGGAGTGTTGGGCTAGCGGGAGTATTGGTAAATGAGCAGTTCTTC
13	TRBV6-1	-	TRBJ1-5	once	CASSFNSNQPQHF	TGTGCCAGCAGTTTCAATAGCAATCAGCCCCAGCATTTT
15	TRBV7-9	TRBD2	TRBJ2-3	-	CASSFASGRTDTQYF	TGTGCCAGCAGCTTTGCTAGCGGGCGCACAGATACGCAGTATTTT
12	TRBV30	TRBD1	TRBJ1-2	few	CAWTHGTVGYTF	TGTGCCTGGACCCATGGGACAGTGGGCTACACCTTC
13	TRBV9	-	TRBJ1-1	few	CASSPNWWTEAFF	TGTGCCAGCAGCCCTAATTGGTGGACTGAAGCTTTCTTT
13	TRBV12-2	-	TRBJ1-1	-	CASRSGYHTEAFF	TGTGCAAGTCGCTCAGGGTATCACACTGAAGCTTTCTTT
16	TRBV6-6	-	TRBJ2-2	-	CASSYSLRAGTGELFF	TGTGCCAGCAGTTACTCGCTTAGGGCGGGCACCGGGGAGCTGTTTTTT
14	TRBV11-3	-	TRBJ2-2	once	CASSLAGNTGELFF	TGTGCCAGCAGCTTAGCAGGGAACACCGGGGAGCTGTTTTTT
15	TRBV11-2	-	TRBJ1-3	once	CASSLDPGFGNTIYF	TGTGCCAGCAGCTTAGACCCGGGGTTTGGAAACACCATATATTTT
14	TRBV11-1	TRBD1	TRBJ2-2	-	CASSRTGNTGELFF	TGTGCCAGCAGCCGGACAGGGAACACCGGGGAGCTGTTTTTT
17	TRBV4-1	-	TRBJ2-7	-	CASSQGTRGRPPYEQYF	TGCGCCAGCAGCCAAGGCACTCGGGGGAGACCCCCATACGAGCAGTACTTC
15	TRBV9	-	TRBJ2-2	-	CASSITPGQPGELFF	TGTGCCAGCAGCATTACCCCCGGACAGCCCGGGGAGCTGTTTTTT
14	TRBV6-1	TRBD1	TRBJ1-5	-	CASSERQGDQPQHF	TGTGCCAGCAGTGAGAGACAGGGGGATCAGCCCCAGCATTTT
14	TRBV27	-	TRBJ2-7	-	CASSLDSPLYEQYF	TGTGCCAGCAGTTTGGACAGCCCGCTTTACGAGCAGTACTTC
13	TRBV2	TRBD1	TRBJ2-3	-	CATGTGGADTQYF	TGTGCCACTGGGACAGGGGGAGCAGATACGCAGTATTTT
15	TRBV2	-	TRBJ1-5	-	CASRGVGTRNQPQHF	TGTGCCAGCAGGGGCGTCGGGACACGTAATCAGCCCCAGCATTTT
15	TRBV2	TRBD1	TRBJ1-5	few	CASWGDRTDNQPQHF	TGTGCCAGCTGGGGGGACAGGACCGATAATCAGCCCCAGCATTTT
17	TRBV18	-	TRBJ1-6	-	CASSPAAPSSYNSPLHF	TGTGCCAGCTCACCAGCGGCTCCCAGCTCCTATAATTCACCCCTCCACTTT
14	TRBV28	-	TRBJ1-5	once	CASSLWGDDQPQHF	TGTGCCAGCAGTTTATGGGGAGATGATCAGCCCCAGCATTTT
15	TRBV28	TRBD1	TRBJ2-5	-	CASSLKQGIQETQYF	TGTGCCAGCAGTTTAAAACAGGGGATCCAAGAGACCCAGTACTTC
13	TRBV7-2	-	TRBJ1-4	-	CASSLQRGEKLFF	TGTGCCAGCAGCTTACAGCGCGGTGAAAAACTGTTTTTT
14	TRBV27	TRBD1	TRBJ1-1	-	CASSSTTGGAEAFF	TGTGCCAGCAGTTCTACGACAGGGGGGGCTGAAGCTTTCTTT
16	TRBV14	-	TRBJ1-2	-	CASSQRLAGGILSYTF	TGTGCCAGCAGCCAACGGCTCGCCGGGGGAATTTTAAGCTACACCTTC
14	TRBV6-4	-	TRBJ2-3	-	CASGEGGTTDTQYF	TGTGCCAGCGGTGAGGGGGGGACCACAGATACGCAGTATTTT
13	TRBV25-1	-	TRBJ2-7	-	CASRTDWSGEQYF	TGTGCCAGCAGGACCGACTGGTCGGGCGAGCAGTACTTC
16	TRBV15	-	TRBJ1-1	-	CATSRDRSQGRPEAFF	TGTGCCACCAGCAGAGATCGGAGCCAGGGCCGACCAGAAGCTTTCTTT
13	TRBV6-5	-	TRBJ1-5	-	CASSLERNQPQHF	TGTGCCAGCAGTTTAGAGAGAAATCAGCCCCAGCATTTT
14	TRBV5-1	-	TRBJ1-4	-	CASSVTVLGEKLFF	TGCGCCAGCAGCGTCACAGTTCTCGGTGAAAAACTGTTTTTT
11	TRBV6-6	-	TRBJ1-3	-	CASSLGGTIYF	TGTGCCAGCAGCCTCGGGGGAACCATATATTTT
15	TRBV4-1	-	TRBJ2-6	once	CASSSRGTGANVLTF	TGCGCCAGCAGCAGTAGGGGTACTGGGGCCAACGTCCTGACTTTC
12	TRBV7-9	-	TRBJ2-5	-	CASSFEQETQYF	TGTGCCAGCAGCTTCGAACAGGAGACCCAGTACTTC
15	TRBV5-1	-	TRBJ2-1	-	CASSAPTGAYNEQFF	TGCGCCAGCAGCGCACCCACCGGGGCCTACAATGAGCAGTTCTTC
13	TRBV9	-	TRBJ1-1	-	CASSPELHTEAFF	TGTGCCAGCAGCCCCGAACTGCACACTGAAGCTTTCTTT
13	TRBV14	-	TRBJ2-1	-	CASSQVRGNEQFF	TGTGCCAGCAGCCAAGTGAGAGGCAATGAGCAGTTCTTC
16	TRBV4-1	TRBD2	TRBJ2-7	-	CASSQPGGGRSGEQYF	TGCGCCAGCAGCCAACCCGGCGGGGGAAGGTCTGGGGAGCAGTACTTC
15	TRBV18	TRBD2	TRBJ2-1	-	CASSGLAGGYNEQFF	TGTGCCAGCTCAGGACTAGCGGGAGGGTACAATGAGCAGTTCTTC